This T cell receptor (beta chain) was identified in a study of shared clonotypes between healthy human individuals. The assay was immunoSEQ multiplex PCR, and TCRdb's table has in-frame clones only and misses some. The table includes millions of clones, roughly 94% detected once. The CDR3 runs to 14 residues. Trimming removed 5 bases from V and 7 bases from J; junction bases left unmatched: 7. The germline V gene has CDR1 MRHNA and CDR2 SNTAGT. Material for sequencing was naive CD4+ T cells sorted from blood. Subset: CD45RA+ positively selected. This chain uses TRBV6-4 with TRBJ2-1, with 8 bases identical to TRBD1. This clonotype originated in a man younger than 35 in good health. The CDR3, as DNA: TGTGCCAGCAGTCCACAATGGACAGGGAATGAGCAGTTCTTC. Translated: CASSPQWTGNEQFF.